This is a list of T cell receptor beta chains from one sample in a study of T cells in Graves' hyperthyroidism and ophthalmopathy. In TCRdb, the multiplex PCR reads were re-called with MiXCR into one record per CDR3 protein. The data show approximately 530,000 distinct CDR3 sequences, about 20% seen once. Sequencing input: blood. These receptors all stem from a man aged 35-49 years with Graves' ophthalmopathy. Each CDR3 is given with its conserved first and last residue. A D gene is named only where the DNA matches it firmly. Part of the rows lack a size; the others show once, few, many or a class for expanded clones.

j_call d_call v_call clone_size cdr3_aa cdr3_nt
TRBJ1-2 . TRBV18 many CASSPPEGTNYGYTF TGTGCCAGCTCACCGCCAGAGGGGACGAACTATGGCTACACCTTC
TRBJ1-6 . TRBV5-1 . CASSLGQSLSPLHF TGCGCCAGCAGCTTGGGACAGTCTCTTTCACCCCTCCACTTT
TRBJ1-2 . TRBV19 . CASSISGRPLYGYTF TGTGCCAGTAGTATATCTGGGAGGCCCCTTTATGGCTACACCTTC
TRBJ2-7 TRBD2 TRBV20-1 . CSARDTRAGVYEQYF TGCAGTGCTAGAGATACTCGAGCGGGAGTTTACGAGCAGTACTTC
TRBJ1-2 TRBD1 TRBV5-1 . CASSDRDRDHGYTF TGCGCCAGCAGCGACCGGGACAGGGATCATGGCTACACCTTC
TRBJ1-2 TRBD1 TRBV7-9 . CASSPHGGQGWYGYTF TGTGCCAGCAGCCCCCACGGGGGACAGGGTTGGTATGGCTACACCTTC
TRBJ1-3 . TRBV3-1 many CASSSSSAGNTIYF TGTGCCAGCAGCTCGTCGTCAGCTGGAAACACCATATATTTT
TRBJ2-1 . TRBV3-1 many CASSYGTGEQFF TGTGCCAGCAGCTACGGGACGGGGGAGCAGTTCTTC
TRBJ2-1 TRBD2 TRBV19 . CASSIGSGGPSNEQFF TGTGCCAGTAGTATTGGAAGCGGGGGCCCGAGCAATGAGCAGTTCTTC
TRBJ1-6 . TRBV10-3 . CAISEYSQNSPLHF TGTGCCATCAGTGAGTACAGCCAGAATTCACCCCTCCACTTT
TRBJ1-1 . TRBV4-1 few CASSQNRVNTEAFF TGCGCCAGCAGCCAAAATCGAGTCAACACTGAAGCTTTCTTT
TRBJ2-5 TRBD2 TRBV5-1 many CASSLAILAVQETQYF TGCGCCAGCAGCTTGGCCATACTAGCGGTGCAAGAGACCCAGTACTTC
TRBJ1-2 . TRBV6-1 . CASSETSLQKGYTF TGTGCCAGCAGTGAGACCTCGCTCCAAAAAGGCTACACCTTC
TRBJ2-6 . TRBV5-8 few CASSPRLRGANVLTF TGTGCCAGCAGCCCGAGGCTTCGTGGGGCCAACGTCCTGACTTTC
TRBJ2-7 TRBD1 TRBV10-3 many CAISDPGQVSYEQYF TGTGCCATCAGTGATCCGGGACAGGTCTCCTACGAGCAGTACTTC
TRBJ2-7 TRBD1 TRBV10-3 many CAIWGQGAGEQYF TGTGCCATCTGGGGACAGGGGGCAGGAGAGCAGTACTTC
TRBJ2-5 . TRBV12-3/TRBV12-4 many CASSLGGKETQYF TGTGCCAGCAGTTTAGGGGGGAAAGAGACCCAGTACTTC
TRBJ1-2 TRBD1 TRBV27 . CASTFTGTGGDFHYGYTF TGTGCCAGCACCTTTACCGGGACAGGGGGCGATTTTCACTATGGCTACACCTTC
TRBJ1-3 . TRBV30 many CACYRLNPGNTIYF TGTGCCTGCTACCGACTGAATCCTGGGAACACCATATATTTT
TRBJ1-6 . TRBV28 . CASSSGVIRNSPLHF TGTGCCAGCAGTTCCGGGGTGATACGGAATTCACCCCTCCACTTT
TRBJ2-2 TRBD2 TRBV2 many CASRAPLAGGNTGELFF TGTGCCAGCAGAGCCCCCCTAGCGGGGGGGAACACCGGGGAGCTGTTTTTT
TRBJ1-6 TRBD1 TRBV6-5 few CASSYSRQGASPLHF TGTGCCAGCAGTTACTCGAGGCAGGGGGCCTCACCCCTCCACTTT
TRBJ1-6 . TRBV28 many CASSSQGDYNSPLHF TGTGCCAGCAGTTCCCAGGGAGACTATAATTCACCCCTCCACTTT
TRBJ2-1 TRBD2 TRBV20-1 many CSARPSSGTYNEQFF TGCAGTGCTCGCCCCTCTAGCGGGACCTACAATGAGCAGTTCTTC